These 19 T cell receptor beta chains were all obtained from the same sample, sequenced in a study of blood T cells in healthy people across ages. Through a sample-barcoded 5' primer and a J-beta primer mix, a second PCR was run for roughly 7 to 11 cycles. TCRdb reprocessed the 5' RACE reads with MiXCR, giving one entry per CDR3 protein. The repertoire holds hundreds of thousands of distinct CDR3 sequences, about three fifths seen once, with around 20% in the top ten. Specimen: blood. The receptors stem from a man aged 30 to 45 in good health.

This clonotype was observed at least ten times. The genes are TRBV20-1 and TRBJ2-7, with TRBD1 identical over 8 bases. The germline V gene has CDR1 DFQATT and CDR2 SNEGSKA (reference sequence). V trimming: 3 bases; J trimming: 5 bases; junction bases outside the gene matches: 6. This CDR3 has 13 residues. In nucleotides, the CDR3 is TGCAGTGCTAGGGGACTGGACAGGGACGAGCAGTACTTC. Its protein is CSARGLDRDEQYF.

The gene calls are TRBV27 and TRBJ2-5; 9 bases agree with TRBD1. The germline V gene has CDR1 MNHEY and CDR2 SMNVEV (reference sequence). The J segment lost 5 bases and the V segment lost 6 bases, leaving 10 bases of the junction unmatched. The CDR3 has 15 residues. The CDR3 spells CASRSGQGSWETQYF. The CDR3 nucleotides read TGTGCCAGCAGGTCGGGACAGGGTTCATGGGAGACCCAGTACTTC.

The rearrangement joins TRBV5-1 to TRBJ1-1; tentatively, D is TRBD1 (5 bases). CDR1 and CDR2 (germline): SGHRS, YFSETQ. CDR3 length: 14 amino acids. The V end lost 4 bases, the J end lost 1 base, and 11 bases lay between the germline ends. The CDR3 sequence is CASSVTEPNTEAFF. In nucleotides, the CDR3 is TGCGCCAGCAGCGTGACAGAACCGAACACTGAAGCTTTCTTT.

This chain joins TRBV9 and TRBJ2-5, with 10 positions matching TRBD1. Trimming took 6 bases from V and 4 from J; bases not matched to a gene: 9. CDR1 SGDLS and CDR2 YYNGEE come from the germline V gene. CDR3 length: 15 amino acids. The chain's CDR3 is CASTRGGDRGETQYF. The CDR3 DNA is TGTGCCAGCACCCGAGGAGGGGACAGGGGAGAGACCCAGTACTTC.

The CDR3 sequence is CASSFRKDTNEQYF. In nucleotides, the CDR3 is TGTGCCAGCAGCTTTCGTAAGGACACCAACGAGCAGTACTTC. The V and J genes are TRBV7-2 and TRBJ2-7; a possible D gene is TRBD1 (5 bases). The CDR3 loop spans 14 amino acids. The V gene's germline CDR1 is SGHTA and CDR2 FQGNSA. V lost 3 bases and J 5 bases, leaving 14 bases between the germline ends. Together with reference TRBV7-2 and TRBJ2-7, the CDR3 gives the full variable domain: GAGVSQSPSNKVTEKGKDVELRCDPISGHTALYWYRQSLGQGLEFLIYFQGNSAPDKSGLPSDRFSAERTGGSVSTLTIQRTQQEDSAVYLCASSFRKDTNEQYFGPGTRLTVT.

V usage is TRBV7-8 and J usage is TRBJ2-7; 9 positions agree with TRBD1. The CDR3 runs 15 residues. Germline CDR1 and CDR2: SGHVS and FQNEAQ. With V trimmed by 8 bases and J by 7 bases, 15 bases remained unmatched. The CDR3: CASRAANRGPDEQYF. The CDR3 region has the DNA TGTGCCAGCCGCGCGGCGAACAGGGGGCCGGATGAGCAGTACTTC. Filled out from reference TRBV7-8 and TRBJ2-7, the complete variable domain reads GAGVSQSPRYKVAKRGQDVALRCDPISGHVSLFWYQQALGQGPEFLTYFQNEAQLDKSGLPSDRFFAERPEGSVSTLKIQRTQQEDSAVYLCASRAANRGPDEQYFGPGTRLTVT.

This clonotype was counted a few times. The chain combines TRBV29-1 with TRBJ1-1, with D tentatively TRBD1 (6 bases). This CDR3 is 13 amino acids long. Germline CDR1 and CDR2: SQVTM and ANQGSEA. Trimming pared 6 bases from V and 3 bases from J, leaving 14 bases between. The CDR3 nucleotides are TGCAGCGTCGGGAAAGGGGGGGACACTGAAGCTTTCTTT. As protein: CSVGKGGDTEAFF.

This clonotype came up a few times. This sequence joins TRBV20-1 and TRBJ2-7, with D possibly being TRBD2 (5 bases). The CDR3 sequence is 16 residues long. Trimming stripped 6 bases from V and 2 bases from J, with 23 bases between. Germline-derived CDR1 and CDR2 are DFQATT and SNEGSKA (reference sequence). The CDR3 region has the DNA TGCAGTGCCCTAGGCCCAGCGGTAGAGGTAACCTACGAGCAGTACTTC. Encoded protein: CSALGPAVEVTYEQYF.

The rearrangement links TRBV28 to TRBJ1-5; no clear D. V dropped 5 bases and J dropped 13 bases, with 9 bases sitting between them. Germline V gene data show CDR1 as MDHEN and CDR2 as SYDVKM. This CDR3 region has 10 residues. The chain's CDR3 is CASSREIQHF. The CDR3 bases are TGTGCCAGCAGTCGTGAGATACAGCATTTT.

This clonotype was observed at least ten times. The chain couples TRBV20-1 to TRBJ2-1; TRBD2 is a possible D gene (5 bases). The ends were cut back, 3 bases at V and 5 bases at J, with 14 bases in the middle. CDR1 is DFQATT and CDR2 is SNEGSKA in the germline V gene (reference sequence). The CDR3 length is 14 residues. The CDR3 DNA is TGCAGTGCTAGCTCGGGGAACCAAAACAATGAGCAGTTCTTC. Amino acids: CSASSGNQNNEQFF.

The J gene is TRBJ2-3, the V gene TRBV6-1; the match to TRBD2 covers 10 bases. After removal of 7 bases from V and 4 bases from J, the junction contained 8 bases not matched to a gene. The CDR3 is 15 amino acids. Germline CDR1 MNHNS, CDR2 SASEGT. CDR3 nucleotides: TGTGCCAGCATTCGAGCGGGGGGGCAAGCAGATACGCAGTATTTT. Protein: CASIRAGGQADTQYF.

This chain connects TRBV7-9 to TRBJ2-5, with 10 bases fitting TRBD2. Trimming took 3 bases from V and 1 from J; bases not matched to a gene: 5. The CDR3 runs to 16 residues. The germline V gene encodes CDR1 SEHNR and CDR2 FQNEAQ (reference sequence). The CDR3 loop reads CASSLLSSGGQETQYF. The CDR3 region has the DNA TGTGCCAGCAGCTTGTTATCTAGCGGGGGCCAAGAGACCCAGTACTTC.

This clonotype was counted only a few times. The V gene is TRBV7-2, the J gene TRBJ2-5; 10 bases map to TRBD1. Germline V gene data show CDR1 as SGHTA and CDR2 as FQGNSA. The CDR3 length is 14 residues. Trimming removed 5 bases from V and 5 bases from J; junction bases left unmatched: 5. The CDR3 bases are TGTGCCAGCAGCCATTGGGGACAGGGGGAGACCCAGTACTTC. It encodes CASSHWGQGETQYF.

V is TRBV10-3 and J is TRBJ1-2; 8 bases align to TRBD1. CDR1 ENHRY and CDR2 SYGVKD come from the germline V gene. With V trimmed by 6 bases and J by 0 bases, 6 bases remained unmatched. The CDR3 is 15 residues long. CDR3 region: CAIRARQGTNYGYTF. For the CDR3, the DNA is TGTGCCATCAGGGCTCGACAGGGGACTAACTATGGCTACACCTTC.

This sequence joins TRBV20-1 and TRBJ2-3; 10 bases map to TRBD2. This CDR3 contains 14 residues. Germline values: CDR1 DFQATT, CDR2 SNEGSKA (reference sequence). The CDR3 coding sequence is TGCAGCGCACAACTAGCGGGATACACAGATACGCAGTATTTT. This encodes CSAQLAGYTDTQYF.

The J gene is TRBJ2-7, the V gene TRBV20-1; TRBD2 is a possible D gene (6 bases). Germline CDR1 reads DFQATT; CDR2 reads SNEGSKA (reference sequence). V lost 5 bases, J lost 9 bases, and 26 bases lay in between. The CDR3 covers 15 residues. The CDR3 coding sequence is TGCAGTGCTTGGCCCGACGCGGGGTCCTTGGGGGTGCAGTACTTC. This gives the protein CSAWPDAGSLGVQYF.

A word on this clonotype: The conserved phenylalanine or tryptophan is not found at the CDR3 terminus, so this likely reflects a read error. This chain joins TRBV7-8 and TRBJ2-5; tentatively, D is TRBD2 (6 bases). Gene TRBJ2-7 matches the end of the DNA better, so the J call may be wrong. Germline CDR1 is SGHVS and CDR2 is FQNEAQ. This CDR3 has 13 residues. The CDR3 region is CASSRGSGNEQYY. For the CDR3, the DNA is TGTGCCAGCAGCCGGGGGTCTGGCAACGAGCAGTACTAC.

The chain joins TRBV6-1 to TRBJ1-2; 7 bases agree with TRBD1. Looked up from germline, CDR1 is MNHNS and CDR2 is SASEGT. V lost 6 bases and J lost 8; bases outside the gene matches: 9. The CDR3 totals 13 residues. The CDR3 is CASSPQGVGGYTF. The CDR3 region has the DNA TGTGCCAGCAGCCCTCAGGGGGTGGGCGGCTACACCTTC.

There are a few counts of this clonotype. The chain is built from TRBV5-1 and TRBJ2-1; 10 nucleotides align to TRBD2. CDR1 is SGHRS, CDR2 YFSETQ, per germline. The CDR3 covers 14 residues. Losses at the gene ends were 4 bases for V and 8 bases for J; bases not matched to a gene: 6. The CDR3 DNA reads as TGCGCCAGCAGCCTGATAGCGGGAGGATATGAGCAGTTCTTC. It codes for CASSLIAGGYEQFF. Using reference TRBV5-1 and TRBJ2-1 for the parts outside the CDR3, the full variable domain is KAGVTQTPRYLIKTRGQQVTLSCSPISGHRSVSWYQQTPGQGLQFLFEYFSETQRNKGNFPGRFSGRQFSNSRSEMNVSTLELGDSALYLCASSLIAGGYEQFFGPGTRLTVL.